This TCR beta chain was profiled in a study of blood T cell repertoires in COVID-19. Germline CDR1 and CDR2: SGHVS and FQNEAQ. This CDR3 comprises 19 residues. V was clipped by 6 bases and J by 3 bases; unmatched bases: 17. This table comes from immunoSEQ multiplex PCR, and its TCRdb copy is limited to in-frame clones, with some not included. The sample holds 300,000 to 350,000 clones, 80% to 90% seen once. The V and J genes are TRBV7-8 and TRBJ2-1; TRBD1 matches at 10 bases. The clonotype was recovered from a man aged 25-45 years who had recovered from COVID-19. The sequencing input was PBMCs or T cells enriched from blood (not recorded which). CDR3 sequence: CASSYTGTGVRRNYNEQFF. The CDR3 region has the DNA TGTGCCAGCAGTTACACCGGGACAGGGGTACGTCGCAACTACAATGAGCAGTTCTTC.